The entry below gives a single TCR beta chain sequence along with its context. TCRdb recomputed calls from the RT-PCR reads with MiXCR, one row per CDR3 protein. The sample yields roughly 540,000 distinct CDR3 sequences, around 21% seen once. This sample was included in a study of response to subunit inactivated influenza vaccine. This CDR3 comprises 14 residues. Trimming stripped 6 bases from V and 3 bases from J, with 12 bases between. Germline V CDR1 and CDR2: MNHNS, SASEGT. This sample also appeared in a second study, on T cells expressing NK-cell markers. From that second work: 5'RACE template switching built TCR beta cDNA with unique molecular identifiers.

The origin of this receptor is a man in his fifties or sixties who received an inactivated influenza vaccine. Sequenced here: CD4+ T cells sorted from PBMCs, sampled 11 to 12 days after vaccination. This chain uses TRBV6-1 with TRBJ2-1; D possibly corresponds to TRBD2 (5 bases). CDR3 in DNA: TGTGCCAGCAGGGCGGGTTTTGGCTACAATGAGCAGTTCTTC. It encodes CASRAGFGYNEQFF.